Sequencing of this TCR beta chain was carried out in a study of beta chain features in type 1 diabetes (dated by TCRdb to the late 2010s). For the wider study: Mean age, gender distribution, total cell number and subset yield did not differ between patients and healthy donors. A total of some 100,000,000 sorted cells were examined across all samples, and a strong correlation was observed between cell number per subset and RNA yield. The study compared TCRB repertoires of sorted circulating CD4+ T cell subsets between recently diagnosed type 1 diabetes patients and matched healthy donors. Whereas all 30 or so donors provided naive and central memory subsets, regulatory and stem cell-like memory subsets were isolated from just 8 patients and roughly eight healthy donors.

Comment on this clone: Its antigen is not yet known. It has no much larger one-base neighbor in the sample; base qualities were not kept.

Each donor gave one peripheral blood draw, roughly 0.11 L on average, collected into heparinised tubes. A BD FACSAria II and a panel including CD45RO, CCR7, CD25, CD127, CD95 and CD27 were used to sort naive, central memory, regulatory and stem cell-like memory CD4+ T cells. A purity above 95% was achieved for all sorted populations. Right away, PBMCs were isolated by Lymphoprep density gradient centrifugation and were stained directly, with no culture step. Samples were stained and sorted in pairs, with one healthy donor and one patient per experiment, so that batch effects were minimized. The entire isolated RNA was reverse transcribed using the High Capacity cDNA Reverse Transcription Kit, and thus expressed TCRB transcripts were sequenced. Naive, central memory and regulatory T cell samples underwent deep immunoSEQ sequencing, averaging roughly 3.3 million total reads per sample. Sorted cells were lysed in RLT buffer, and RNA was extracted using DNase-treated RNeasy Micro or Mini kits according to cell number. To prevent cross-contamination, every cell subset was processed on its own, while patient and healthy donor samples were processed together. The immunoSEQ multiplex PCR was used to amplify TCRB sequences from cDNA, yielding 87-bp fragments that span the CDR3 region. Amplicons were sequenced on the Illumina HiSeq platform. The original methods were these. Synthetic template baselines were used to correct PCR bias computationally, reads within Hamming distance 2 were collapsed, and singletons that could not be merged were discarded. By aligning reads against IMGT, V, D and J genes, CDR3 length, and insertions or deletions at six rearrangement sites were assigned. Within each subset, clonotype counts were normalized to sorted cell number, and only after that were true diversity and Gini coefficients computed with the tcR R package. Repertoire sharing was quantified using the overlap coefficient calculated on TCRB nucleotide sequences. As a proxy for the pre-selection repertoire, out-of-frame TCRB sequences from naive cells were analyzed. The source is immuneACCESS, and TCRdb retained only in-frame sequences with V and J called. Part of the clones is not carried over; for the studies checked, unresolved V genes explain less than half of this, and the remainder is unexplained. V, J and clone size are those of that table, while D and trimming were read from the DNA. The sample yields hundreds of thousands of clones; roughly an eighth were counted once. The ten largest make up approximately 0.042% of the sample.

Overall study results and their limits: HLA sub-analyses involved small numbers of individuals, so any influence of HLA type on TCRB rearrangement remained unresolved. PCR might favor shorter templates, but patient and control samples were amplified and corrected together, so any skew would affect both groups equally. At VDJ recombination sites, patients with type 1 diabetes made fewer insertions and deleted more nucleotides, a pattern implying thymic rearrangement abnormalities. Naive, central memory and regulatory TCRB repertoires appeared to be more alike among patients than among healthy donors. Because cDNA was sequenced instead of genomic DNA, highly expressing activated cells could be over-represented, though the groups showed no difference in activation or CD3 levels. A moderate but significant shortening of TCRB CDR3 length was observed in type 1 diabetes patients in all four CD4+ subsets.

V gives up 6 bases and J gives up 9 bases, and the segment between their germline ends measures 22 bases. The germline V gene sets CDR1 to SGHTS and CDR2 to YDEGEE. The CDR3 holds 15 amino acids from the cysteine to the phenylalanine. Kept here is only the CDR3 DNA, which spans 45 bases and is read in frame from base 1. The V and J genes are TRBV5-8 and TRBJ1-5; the D gene is unclear. The source is a man in his late teens or twenties with type 1 diabetes. Sequenced material: naive CD4+ T cells from blood. The cell subset or site tag for this specimen amounts to: true naive CD4+ T cells. The CDR3 in this case is CASNTLVGYSGPQHF. In nucleotides, the sequence is TGTGCCAGCAACACCCTAGTGGGCTACTCGGGGCCCCAGCATTTT.